This T cell receptor beta chain was captured by sequencing in a study of neurological immune-mediated disorders. The germline V gene encodes CDR1 SGHRS and CDR2 YFSETQ. This CDR3 contains 15 residues. Losses at the gene ends were 4 bases for V and 2 bases for J; bases not matched to a gene: 5. One entry per CDR3 protein, called by TCRdb with MiXCR from the 5' RACE reads. The sample lists roughly 120,000 distinct CDR3 sequences, around 3% occurring once. This clonotype came up many times. Sequenced: PBMCs. The chain recombines TRBV5-1 with TRBJ2-7; 11 nucleotides agree with TRBD1. The TCR sequence derives from a woman in her twenties or thirties with multiple sclerosis. The chain's CDR3 is CASSAGTGGPYEQYF. The CDR3 region has the DNA TGCGCCAGCAGCGCTGGGACAGGGGGTCCCTACGAGCAGTACTTC.